Ten or more counts support the clone carrying this T cell receptor beta chain. These data come from a study of T-cell reconstitution after alpha-beta-depleted transplantation in children. This sample's TCRbeta library carried unique molecular identifier barcodes. TCRdb passed the PCR reads through MiXCR, listing each CDR3 protein once. The table records about 230,000 distinct CDR3 sequences, around 12% of them present only once. Per the germline V gene, CDR1 is MNHEY and CDR2 is SVGAGI. The junction had 7 bases not matched to a gene; V was cut back by 5 bases and J by 3 bases. CDR3 length: 14 residues.

The chain combines TRBV6-5 with TRBJ2-7, with TRBD1 identical over 7 bases. This specimen was PBMCs from the stem cell graft donor, taken from the stem cell graft. The receptor was isolated from a human donor who donated a stem cell graft to a child with acute lymphoblastic leukemia. Here the CDR3 DNA reads TGTGCCAGCAGTACGACAGGGCTGGGCTACGAGCAGTACTTC. As protein: CASSTTGLGYEQYF.